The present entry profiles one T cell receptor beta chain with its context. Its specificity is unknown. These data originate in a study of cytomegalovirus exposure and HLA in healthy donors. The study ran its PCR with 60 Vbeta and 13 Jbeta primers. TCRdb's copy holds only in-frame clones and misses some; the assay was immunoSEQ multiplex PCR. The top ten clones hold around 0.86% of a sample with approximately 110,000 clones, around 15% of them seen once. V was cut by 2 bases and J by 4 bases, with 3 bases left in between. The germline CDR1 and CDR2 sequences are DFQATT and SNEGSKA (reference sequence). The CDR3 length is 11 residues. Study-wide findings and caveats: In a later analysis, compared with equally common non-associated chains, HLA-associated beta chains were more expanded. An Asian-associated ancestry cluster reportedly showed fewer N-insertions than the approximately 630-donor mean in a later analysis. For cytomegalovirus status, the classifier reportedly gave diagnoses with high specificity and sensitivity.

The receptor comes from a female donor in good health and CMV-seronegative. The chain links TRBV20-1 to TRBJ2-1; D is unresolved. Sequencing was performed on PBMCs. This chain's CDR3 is CSARLYNEQFF. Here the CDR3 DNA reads TGCAGTGCTAGACTTTACAATGAGCAGTTCTTC.